The 17 T cell receptor beta chains given below trace back to one sample, sequenced in a study of blood T cells in healthy people across ages. A second PCR, run for about 7 to 11 cycles, used a sample-barcoded 5' primer plus a J-beta primer mix. TCRdb re-called the 5' RACE reads through MiXCR, storing one row per CDR3 protein. The sample consists of 1.5 million to 2 million distinct CDR3 sequences, around half of them appearing once. What was sequenced was blood. The receptors were sampled from a woman between 40 and 50 years old in good health.

This chain joins TRBV6-2 or TRBV6-3 and TRBJ1-1; D gene ambiguous. CDR1 is MNHEY, CDR2 SVGEGT, per germline. Trimming took off 0 bases at V and 0 bases at J, with 11 bases between the two ends. This CDR3 contains 16 residues. CDR3 residues: CASSYSPSRLNTEAFF. The CDR3 DNA reads as TGTGCCAGCAGTTACTCTCCGAGCAGATTGAACACTGAAGCTTTCTTT.

The chain employs TRBV20-1 and TRBJ2-5; TRBD2 is a possible D gene (7 bases). Germline V lookup: CDR1 DFQATT, CDR2 SNEGSKA (reference sequence). V lost 3 bases and J lost 3, with 20 bases in between. CDR3 length equals 16 residues. The CDR3 DNA reads as TGCAGTGCTAGGGAAGGCCTGGCGGGGGACAAAGAGACCCAGTACTTC. It specifies CSAREGLAGDKETQYF.

The J gene is TRBJ2-2, the V gene TRBV5-1; 9 bases match TRBD2. Germline V CDR1 and CDR2: SGHRS, YFSETQ. The CDR3 covers 16 residues. Unmatched junction bases numbered 2, after V lost 0 bases and J lost 2 bases. The CDR3 sequence: CASSLEAGGNTGELFF. CDR3 coding DNA: TGCGCCAGCAGCTTGGAAGCGGGGGGCAACACCGGGGAGCTGTTTTTT.

The J gene is TRBJ2-5, the V gene TRBV20-1; 7 nucleotides match TRBD2. The trim removed 3 bases at V and 5 bases at J, leaving 9 bases unmatched. Germline V CDR1 and CDR2: DFQATT, SNEGSKA (reference sequence). This CDR3 region has 14 residues. CDR3 loop: CSASTLAGRETQYF. In nucleotides, the CDR3 is TGCAGTGCTAGTACCCTGGCCGGGAGGGAGACCCAGTACTTC.

Only a few counts were recorded for this clonotype. The J gene is TRBJ1-2, the V gene TRBV28; perhaps TRBD1 as D (6 bases). CDR1 and CDR2 (germline): MDHEN, SYDVKM. CDR3 length equals 16 residues. V was cut by 8 bases and J by 0 bases, with 19 bases left in between. The CDR3 region is CASSTSDSPPNYGYTF. CDR3 DNA sequence: TGTGCCAGCTCTACATCGGACAGTCCCCCTAACTATGGCTACACCTTC.

The chain couples TRBV11-2 to TRBJ1-2; D remains unclear. The CDR3 length is 12 residues. Germline-derived CDR1 and CDR2 are SGHAT and FQNNGV. V was pared by 5 bases and J by 4 bases, with 8 bases between. CDR3 loop: CASSAAVYGYTF. The DNA of the CDR3 is TGTGCCAGCAGCGCGGCGGTCTATGGCTACACCTTC.

This clonotype was found once. The rearrangement uses TRBV29-1 and TRBJ2-3; no reliable D call. V was shortened by 2 bases and J by 8 bases, with 17 bases between the two germline ends. The CDR3 loop spans 14 amino acids. Germline V CDR1 and CDR2: SQVTM, ANQGSEA. The CDR3 loop is CSVEWGGTAGTQYF. In nucleotides, the CDR3 is TGCAGCGTTGAATGGGGTGGAACCGCAGGTACGCAGTATTTT.

The chain carries TRBV7-2 and TRBJ2-4, with 7 bases aligning to TRBD1. The ends lost 3 bases at V and 6 bases at J; junction bases unmatched: 5. CDR3 length: 14 residues. Germline V CDR1 and CDR2: SGHTA, FQGNSA. CDR3 DNA sequence: TGTGCCAGCAGCTTGAAGGGGGCTATAAACATTCAGTACTTC. This codes for CASSLKGAINIQYF.

The J gene is TRBJ2-3, the V gene TRBV20-1; 8 bases map to TRBD2. CDR1 and CDR2 (germline): DFQATT, SNEGSKA (reference sequence). With V trimmed by 0 bases and J by 5 bases, 10 bases remained unmatched. The CDR3 is 16 residues long. DNA for the CDR3: TGCAGTGCTAGAGATCGCCTCCGTGCGGGGGGAGATACGCAGTATTTT. Translating it yields CSARDRLRAGGDTQYF.

CDR3 in DNA: TGTGCCAGCAGTTCCGAGAAGGGGCTCGGCGGCTACACCTTC. Encoded protein: CASSSEKGLGGYTF. The chain links TRBV28 to TRBJ1-2; perhaps TRBD1 as D (5 bases). The CDR3 runs to 14 residues. CDR1 is MDHEN, CDR2 SYDVKM, per germline. Trimming took off 4 bases at V and 8 bases at J, with 17 bases between the two ends.

V is TRBV10-2 and J is TRBJ1-1; D might be TRBD1 (5 bases). This CDR3 spans 15 amino acids. The V and J ends lost 0 bases and 4 bases respectively, with 12 bases between them. Germline values: CDR1 WSHSY, CDR2 SAAADI. The CDR3: CASSESVTGSTEAFF. As DNA, the CDR3 is TGCGCCAGCAGTGAGTCGGTTACAGGCAGCACTGAAGCTTTCTTT.

This clonotype was counted a few times. The gene calls are TRBV20-1 and TRBJ2-1; TRBD1 aligns across 8 bases. The CDR3 contains 15 residues. Losses at the gene ends were 0 bases for V and 8 bases for J; bases not matched to a gene: 9. CDR1 DFQATT and CDR2 SNEGSKA come from the germline V gene (reference sequence). CDR3 bases: TGCAGTGCTAGAGACGGACAGGGAGGTAGACATGAGCAGTTCTTC. Its protein is CSARDGQGGRHEQFF.

The gene calls are TRBV27 and TRBJ1-2; weak D call: TRBD1 (6 bases). CDR1 MNHEY and CDR2 SMNVEV come from the germline V gene (reference sequence). V lost 6 bases, J lost 2 bases, and 13 bases lay in between. The CDR3 covers 14 residues. CDR3 amino acids: CASRPGAPNYGYTF. In DNA form, the CDR3 reads TGTGCCAGCAGGCCAGGGGCCCCAAACTATGGCTACACCTTC.

This clonotype was detected only a few times. The chain combines TRBV27 with TRBJ1-2; possible D gene TRBD1, 5 bases. Trimming shortened V by 8 bases and J by 5 bases, and 30 bases separated the two germline ends. CDR1 and CDR2 from the germline V gene are MNHEY and SMNVEV (reference sequence). CDR3 length: 18 residues. The CDR3 DNA sequence: TGTGCCAGCTTTGTAGGAGGGGTCGTTCTTACCATGTTTTATGGCTACACCTTC. Translating gives CASFVGGVVLTMFYGYTF.

The chain joins TRBV20-1 to TRBJ2-7, with a tentative D call TRBD2 (6 bases). The J call may not be correct, given that the DNA end is closer to TRBJ2-5. The CDR3 spans 14 residues. CDR1 and CDR2 from the germline V gene are DFQATT and SNEGSKA (reference sequence). The CDR3 sequence: CSARDVQGGATQYF. CDR3 nucleotide sequence: TGCAGTGCTAGAGACGTCCAGGGAGGAGCGACCCAGTACTTC.

This clonotype has a handful of counts. The chain uses TRBV7-2 and TRBJ2-7; 10 nucleotides match TRBD1. V gave up 5 bases and J gave up 0 bases; unmatched junction bases: 7. Germline V gene sequence: CDR1 SGHTA, CDR2 FQGNSA. The CDR3 contains 16 residues. The CDR3 DNA follows: TGTGCCAGCAGCATGACAGGGGGCGGAAGCTCCTACGAGCAGTACTTC. This translates into CASSMTGGGSSYEQYF.

This chain joins TRBV10-3 and TRBJ2-1; 8 nucleotides align to TRBD1. Germline CDR1 ENHRY, CDR2 SYGVKD. V was clipped by 6 bases and J by 5 bases; unmatched bases: 6. This CDR3 has 14 residues. The CDR3 sequence: CAISLQGGHNEQFF. For the CDR3, the DNA is TGTGCCATCAGCCTACAGGGGGGACACAATGAGCAGTTCTTC.